These 6 T cell receptor beta chains were all obtained from the same sample, sequenced in a study of T cell responses to AZD1222 COVID-19 vaccine. Profiling relied on immunoSEQ multiplex PCR, and the TCRdb table lists in-frame clones only, not all of them. The table has under 60,000 clones, around nine tenths seen once; the top ten hold about 5.7%. This material consisted of peripheral blood, taken 28 days after the second AZD1222 dose. These receptors were obtained from an adult who received the AZD1222 COVID-19 vaccine.

The V call is TRBV6-5, the J call TRBJ1-1, with D possibly being TRBD1 (6 bases). Germline assignment: CDR1 MNHEY and CDR2 SVGAGI. CDR3 length: 15 amino acids. V lost 6 bases to trimming and J lost 0 bases, with 14 bases between them. The CDR3: CASRLGGGMNTEAFF. The CDR3 DNA sequence: TGTGCCAGCAGGTTGGGTGGGGGCATGAACACTGAAGCTTTCTTT.

The genes are TRBV7-9 and TRBJ2-7; perhaps TRBD1 as D (5 bases). This CDR3 is built from 14 residues. Per the germline V gene, CDR1 is SEHNR and CDR2 is FQNEAQ (reference sequence). Deletions cut 0 bases from V and 5 bases from J, with 11 bases between. The CDR3 region has the DNA TGTGCCAGCAGCTTAGCGTCGAGACAGCACGAGCAGTACTTC. This codes for CASSLASRQHEQYF.

The chain links TRBV7-8 to TRBJ1-5; 7 bases map to TRBD1. Germline CDR1 SGHVS, CDR2 FQNEAQ. V lost 6 bases, J lost 3 bases, and 17 bases stayed unmatched. This CDR3 region has 18 residues. The CDR3 region has the DNA TGTGCCAGCAGTCAGCGCTCTCTGCGACAGGGTAACAATCAGCCCCAGCATTTT. It is translated as CASSQRSLRQGNNQPQHF.

The chain links TRBV5-5 to TRBJ2-7, with 8 bases identical to TRBD1. The CDR3 totals 14 residues. In germline, CDR1 is SGHKS, CDR2 YYEKEE (reference sequence). V lost 2 bases and J lost 6; bases outside the gene matches: 7. The CDR3 DNA is TGTGCCAGCAGCTTTTTGACAGGGGATGGCGAGCAGTACTTC. Amino acids: CASSFLTGDGEQYF.

The chain joins TRBV5-6 to TRBJ1-1; the match to TRBD1 covers 7 bases. Germline CDR1 reads SGHDT; CDR2 reads YYEEEE. The CDR3 is 13 amino acids. V dropped 5 bases and J dropped 3; count of bases not matched to a gene: 4. CDR3 region: CASRRDRDTEAFF. The CDR3 nucleotides are TGTGCCAGCAGGCGTGACAGGGACACTGAAGCTTTCTTT.

This chain joins TRBV28 and TRBJ2-2; 9 nucleotides match TRBD1. This CDR3 is 20 amino acids long. The germline V gene encodes CDR1 MDHEN and CDR2 SYDVKM. J was trimmed by 2 bases and V by 5 bases; bases with no gene match: 18. CDR3 sequence reads: CASSVGGTAGTGTNTGELFF. CDR3 in DNA: TGTGCCAGCAGTGTTGGGGGGACGGCCGGGACAGGGACCAACACCGGGGAGCTGTTTTTT.